This TCR beta chain was captured by sequencing in a study of PD-L1 blockade in urothelial cancer. The overall study: From 0 to 3 prior chemotherapy regimens had been given to the patients. Analyses used blood from 3 weeks (second dose) and 6 weeks after treatment start.

The time point was: pretreatment peripheral blood. Patients in the study were battling locally advanced or metastatic urothelial carcinoma. Clones were read by immunoSEQ multiplex PCR, and TCRdb kept only the in-frame ones, dropping some. The sample includes around 130,000 clones, approximately 84% of them seen just once. V lost 4 bases, J lost 0 bases, and 3 bases stayed unmatched. This CDR3 has 15 residues. Germline V gives CDR1 SEHNR, CDR2 FQNEAQ (reference sequence). This clonotype was obtained from a middle-aged man with urothelial cancer. The material sequenced was PBMCs, taken around atezolizumab (anti-PD-L1) treatment. The J gene is TRBJ1-2, the V gene TRBV7-9, with 9 bases aligning to TRBD1. The CDR3 DNA is TGTGCCAGCAGCTCGGGGACAGGGCCTAACTATGGCTACACCTTC. Its translation is CASSSGTGPNYGYTF. Drawing the rest from reference TRBV7-9 and TRBJ1-2, the complete variable domain is DTGVSQNPRHKITKRGQNVTFRCDPISEHNRLYWYRQTLGQGPEFLTYFQNEAQLEKSRLLSDRFSAERPKGSFSTLEIQRTEQGDSAMYLCASSSGTGPNYGYTFGSGTRLTVV.